A selection of T cell receptor beta chains follows, all from one sample in a study of blood T cell repertoires in COVID-19. This table comes from immunoSEQ multiplex PCR, and its TCRdb copy is limited to in-frame clones, with some not included. The table has about 170,000 clones, 84% seen once. The sample was peripheral blood. Receptors were obtained from a woman aged 70-85 years with COVID-19, enrolled during active disease. Each CDR3 is given with its conserved first and last residue. Each record gives: V gene, J gene, D gene, clone size, CDR3 DNA, CDR3 protein. The D gene is left open where the match is weak. Only part of the rows carry a size: once, few, many, or a class if the clone is expanded.

V: TRBV10-1; J: TRBJ2-2; D: -; size: few; DNA: TGCGCCAGCAGGGGGCAGACCGGGGAGCTGTTTTTT; CDR3: CASRGQTGELFF
V: TRBV5-6; J: TRBJ2-4; D: -; size: -; DNA: TGTGCCAGCAGCCGACTGGCGGGCGATAAAAACATTCAGTACTTC; CDR3: CASSRLAGDKNIQYF
V: TRBV9; J: TRBJ1-2; D: -; size: -; DNA: TGTGCCAGCAGCGTAGCCCGAGAGACTTCTGGCTACACCTTC; CDR3: CASSVARETSGYTF
V: TRBV7-3; J: TRBJ2-3; D: TRBD1; size: -; DNA: TGTGCCAGCAGCTTATATGCCGGGACAGGAGGCCCGAATACGCAGTATTTT; CDR3: CASSLYAGTGGPNTQYF
V: TRBV7-5; J: TRBJ1-2; D: -; size: -; DNA: TGTGCCAGAATAGCCCCTTTCTCGGATGGCTACACCTTC; CDR3: CARIAPFSDGYTF
V: TRBV14; J: TRBJ1-6; D: -; size: -; DNA: TGTGCCAGCAGCCCCCTAAGGGGCCCAAGTGGTTCTCATAATTCACCCCTCCACTTT; CDR3: CASSPLRGPSGSHNSPLHF
V: TRBV23-1; J: TRBJ2-1; D: -; size: -; DNA: TGCGCCAGCAGTCGCCATGTTTCGAGCTCCTACAATGAGCAGTTCTTC; CDR3: CASSRHVSSSYNEQFF
V: TRBV2; J: TRBJ2-1; D: TRBD2; size: -; DNA: TGTGCCAGCAAGCGGGGGAACAACAATGAGCAGTTCTTC; CDR3: CASKRGNNNEQFF
V: TRBV29-1; J: TRBJ1-2; D: TRBD1; size: few; DNA: TGCAGCGTTCGGACAGGGACCGGCTACACCTTC; CDR3: CSVRTGTGYTF
V: TRBV24-1; J: TRBJ2-5; D: -; size: -; DNA: TGTGCCACCAGTGATTCCACTAGAGAAGAGACCCAGTACTTC; CDR3: CATSDSTREETQYF
V: TRBV5-6; J: TRBJ1-4; D: TRBD1; size: -; DNA: TGTGCCAGCAGCTGGGGACAGTTTAATGAAAAACTGTTTTTT; CDR3: CASSWGQFNEKLFF
V: TRBV18; J: TRBJ1-3; D: -; size: -; DNA: TGTGCCAGCTCACCTAACGGTTCTGGAAACACCATATATTTT; CDR3: CASSPNGSGNTIYF
V: TRBV2; J: TRBJ1-3; D: -; size: -; DNA: TGTGCCAGCAGTGAATGGGGAGATCTCACTGGAAACACCATATATTTT; CDR3: CASSEWGDLTGNTIYF
V: TRBV2; J: TRBJ1-6; D: TRBD1; size: many; DNA: TGTGCCAGCGGGGGGACAGGGGCGAATTCACCCCTCCACTTT; CDR3: CASGGTGANSPLHF
V: TRBV2; J: TRBJ1-5; D: TRBD1; size: -; DNA: TGTGCCAGCAGTGCACAGGGGGCGCGGGGAGGCAATCAGCCCCAGCATTTT; CDR3: CASSAQGARGGNQPQHF
V: TRBV19; J: TRBJ1-1; D: TRBD1; size: -; DNA: TGTGCCAGTAGTATGACAAGGACAGGTGAAGCTTTCTTT; CDR3: CASSMTRTGEAFF
V: TRBV6-4; J: TRBJ1-1; D: TRBD1; size: -; DNA: TGTGCCAGCAGTCGATCAGGGGGCACTGAAGCTTTCTTT; CDR3: CASSRSGGTEAFF
V: TRBV28; J: TRBJ1-2; D: TRBD1; size: -; DNA: TGTGCCAGCAGTTTATCAAGGACAGGGGACGGCTACACCTTC; CDR3: CASSLSRTGDGYTF
V: TRBV29-1; J: TRBJ1-1; D: -; size: -; DNA: TGCAGCGATAAAACAGGGCTCGCTGAAGCTTTCTTT; CDR3: CSDKTGLAEAFF
V: TRBV27; J: TRBJ2-2; D: TRBD1; size: -; DNA: TGTGCCAGCAGTTTTGACAGGGATAGCGGGGAGCTGTTTTTT; CDR3: CASSFDRDSGELFF
V: TRBV6-6; J: TRBJ1-2; D: -; size: -; DNA: TGTGCCAGCAGGTCCGGACAGATCTACACCTTC; CDR3: CASRSGQIYTF
V: TRBV27; J: TRBJ2-1; D: TRBD1; size: -; DNA: TGTGCCAGCAGTTCCGACAGGGCCCCCTCCTACAATGAGCAGTTCTTC; CDR3: CASSSDRAPSYNEQFF
V: TRBV19; J: TRBJ2-7; D: TRBD2; size: -; DNA: TGTGCCAGTAGCCGCGGGAGGGGGTACGAGCAGTACTTC; CDR3: CASSRGRGYEQYF
V: TRBV3-1/TRBV3-2; J: TRBJ1-2; D: -; size: -; DNA: TGTGCCAGCAGCCAAGCCGACTATGGCTACACCTTC; CDR3: CASSQADYGYTF
V: TRBV5-1; J: TRBJ1-5; D: -; size: -; DNA: TGCGCCAGCAGCTTGGACGGTTATAGCAATCAGCCCCAGCATTTT; CDR3: CASSLDGYSNQPQHF
V: TRBV12-3/TRBV12-4; J: TRBJ1-5; D: -; size: few; DNA: TGTGCCAGCAGTTTTGTCAGGGATCAGCCCCAGCATTTT; CDR3: CASSFVRDQPQHF
V: TRBV5-1; J: TRBJ1-5; D: -; size: once; DNA: TGCGCCAGCAGCTTGGCAGGGCTGAATCAGCCCCAGCATTTT; CDR3: CASSLAGLNQPQHF
V: TRBV5-1; J: TRBJ2-1; D: TRBD1; size: -; DNA: TGCGCCAGCAGCTTGGCCCCGGGACAGAAAAAAAATGAGCAGTTCTTC; CDR3: CASSLAPGQKKNEQFF
V: TRBV15; J: TRBJ1-6; D: -; size: -; DNA: TGTGCCACCAGCAGATGGAGGGGAAACAATTCACCCCTCCACTTT; CDR3: CATSRWRGNNSPLHF
V: TRBV3-1/TRBV3-2; J: TRBJ1-2; D: TRBD1; size: -; DNA: TGTGCCAGCAGCCAAGATCTACCGGACAGGTATGGCTACACCTTC; CDR3: CASSQDLPDRYGYTF
V: TRBV10-2; J: TRBJ1-1; D: TRBD1; size: -; DNA: TGCGCCAGCAGCAAGACAGGGGGGAACACTGAAGCTTTCTTT; CDR3: CASSKTGGNTEAFF
V: TRBV30; J: TRBJ1-1; D: -; size: -; DNA: TGTGCCTGCATGAAGAGAAACACTGAAGCTTTCTTT; CDR3: CACMKRNTEAFF
V: TRBV11-3; J: TRBJ2-2; D: -; size: -; DNA: TGTGCCAGCAGCTTACGGGAGAGCGGGGAGCTGTTTTTT; CDR3: CASSLRESGELFF
V: TRBV3-1/TRBV3-2; J: TRBJ1-2; D: -; size: -; DNA: TGTGCCAGCAGCCAAGGAGGCAGCTCTAACTATGGCTACACCTTC; CDR3: CASSQGGSSNYGYTF
V: TRBV5-1; J: TRBJ2-1; D: TRBD2; size: -; DNA: TGCGCCAGCAGCTTGCTCGGACTAGCCAATGAGCAGTTCTTC; CDR3: CASSLLGLANEQFF
V: TRBV4-2; J: TRBJ2-1; D: TRBD2; size: -; DNA: TGTGCCAGCAGGGGCGGGACTAGCGGGAGGTCAACCTCCTACAATGAGCAGTTCTTC; CDR3: CASRGGTSGRSTSYNEQFF
V: TRBV5-6; J: TRBJ2-1; D: TRBD1; size: few; DNA: TGTGCCAGCACCTATTCCGGGACAGGGAGCAATGAGCAGTTCTTC; CDR3: CASTYSGTGSNEQFF
V: TRBV3-1/TRBV3-2; J: TRBJ1-5; D: TRBD1; size: -; DNA: TGTGCCAGCAGCCAGGACGGGACAGGGGATCAGCCCCAGCATTTT; CDR3: CASSQDGTGDQPQHF
V: TRBV27; J: TRBJ2-3; D: -; size: -; DNA: TGTGCCAGCAGTTTGAGGGTTCAGACAGATACGCAGTATTTT; CDR3: CASSLRVQTDTQYF
V: TRBV5-1; J: TRBJ1-1; D: TRBD1; size: -; DNA: TGCGCCAGCAGCTTGGCCTCGTACAGGGGTGAAGCTTTCTTT; CDR3: CASSLASYRGEAFF
V: TRBV6-1; J: TRBJ1-5; D: -; size: -; DNA: TGTGCCAGCAGTGAACGAACAGGGTCCCAGCCCCAGCATTTT; CDR3: CASSERTGSQPQHF
V: TRBV7-2; J: TRBJ1-2; D: -; size: -; DNA: TGTGCCAGCAGCACCCAGACGGGGGGATATGGCTACACCTTC; CDR3: CASSTQTGGYGYTF
V: TRBV7-8; J: TRBJ1-1; D: -; size: -; DNA: TGTGCCAGCAGCTTAGCCGGGGTACAAAGGGACACTGAAGCTTTCTTT; CDR3: CASSLAGVQRDTEAFF
V: TRBV5-6; J: TRBJ2-1; D: TRBD2; size: -; DNA: TGTGCCAGCAGCTTGTATCGGTCTAGCGGGAGGCCTGAGCAGTTCTTC; CDR3: CASSLYRSSGRPEQFF
V: TRBV7-2; J: TRBJ1-2; D: -; size: -; DNA: TGTGCCAGCAGCCCCTTGGGCTCTTTTACCTATGGCTACACCTTC; CDR3: CASSPLGSFTYGYTF
V: TRBV6-1; J: TRBJ2-3; D: -; size: -; DNA: TGTGCCAGCAGTGAAAGGGGGGGCGACGGAGATACGCAGTATTTT; CDR3: CASSERGGDGDTQYF
V: TRBV5-1; J: TRBJ2-7; D: -; size: -; DNA: TGCGCCAGCAGCTTAGCAGACTACTACGAGCAGTACTTC; CDR3: CASSLADYYEQYF
V: TRBV5-1; J: TRBJ2-7; D: TRBD1; size: -; DNA: TGCGCCAGCAGCTCAGACAGGGGCCTACGCGAGCAGTACTTC; CDR3: CASSSDRGLREQYF
V: TRBV7-9; J: TRBJ2-5; D: -; size: once; DNA: TGTGCCAGCAGCCCCAGAGAGACCCAGTACTTC; CDR3: CASSPRETQYF
V: TRBV3-1/TRBV3-2; J: TRBJ1-6; D: -; size: -; DNA: TGTGCCAGCAGCGACACAAGGTCACCCCTCCACTTT; CDR3: CASSDTRSPLHF
V: TRBV5-8; J: TRBJ2-3; D: TRBD1; size: -; DNA: TGTGCCAGCAGGAAAACAGGGGGCGCAGATACGCAGTATTTT; CDR3: CASRKTGGADTQYF
V: TRBV28; J: TRBJ1-6; D: -; size: -; DNA: TGTGCCAGCACTCAATTAGGGGGTGTGCGGCCCCTCCACTTT; CDR3: CASTQLGGVRPLHF
V: TRBV28; J: TRBJ1-2; D: TRBD1; size: -; DNA: TGTGCCAGCAGTTTACCGGGACAGATCCATGGCTATGGCTACACCTTC; CDR3: CASSLPGQIHGYGYTF
V: TRBV5-4; J: TRBJ2-3; D: -; size: once; DNA: TGTGCCAGCAGTTCTAGCGCCTCAGATACGCAGTATTTT; CDR3: CASSSSASDTQYF
V: TRBV11-2; J: TRBJ2-5; D: -; size: -; DNA: TGTGCCAGCAGCTTAGTCCAGGGGCTGTGGGAGACCCAGTACTTC; CDR3: CASSLVQGLWETQYF